This entry lists 23 T cell receptor beta chains sequenced from one sample in a study of vaccination and CD4 T cells after COVID-19. One entry per CDR3 protein, called by TCRdb with MiXCR from the PCR reads. This sample yields fewer than 20,000 distinct CDR3 sequences, of which around 62% are seen a single time; 1% belongs to the top ten. The sample here was CD4+ T cells from blood, taken before SARS-CoV-2 vaccination. These receptors were taken from a human donor who had recovered from COVID-19.

This chain uses TRBV24-1 with TRBJ2-5; TRBD1 matches at 8 bases. The trim removed 8 bases at V and 5 bases at J, leaving 6 bases unmatched. This CDR3 comprises 13 residues. Germline CDR1 KGHDR, CDR2 SFDVKD. The CDR3 is CATKDRVVETQYF. Written as DNA, the CDR3 is TGTGCCACCAAGGACAGGGTTGTCGAGACCCAGTACTTC.

This chain links TRBV18 with TRBJ2-1, with 9 positions matching TRBD2. The J segment lost 6 bases and the V segment lost 3 bases, leaving 9 bases of the junction unmatched. This CDR3 is 16 amino acids long. Germline loops: CDR1 KGHSH, CDR2 LQKENI. The CDR3 sequence is CASSPSGLAITNEQFF. DNA for the CDR3: TGTGCCAGCTCACCCAGCGGACTAGCGATTACCAATGAGCAGTTCTTC.

V gene TRBV6-2 or TRBV6-3 combines with J gene TRBJ1-2, with D maybe TRBD1 (6 bases). The CDR3 extends over 12 amino acids. V lost 7 bases and J lost 7, with 13 bases in between. Germline V gives CDR1 MNHEY, CDR2 SVGEGT. Here the CDR3 DNA reads TGTGCCAGCATTGCCCAGGGGAGTGGCTACACCTTC. Encoded protein: CASIAQGSGYTF.

The chain employs TRBV28 and TRBJ1-5, with TRBD1 matching 8 bases. The CDR3 consists of 15 residues. Losses at the gene ends were 3 bases for V and 7 bases for J; bases not matched to a gene: 8. Per the germline V gene, CDR1 is MDHEN and CDR2 is SYDVKM. Written as DNA, the CDR3 is TGTGCCAGCAGTTTTTCCCGGGCAGGGGGCCAGCCCCAGCATTTT. Translating gives CASSFSRAGGQPQHF.

This clonotype was recorded once. The V gene is TRBV27, the J gene TRBJ2-2; a weak D match, TRBD1 (6 bases). V shed 8 bases and J shed 1 base, with 11 bases lying between them. There are 14 residues in the CDR3. Germline V gene sequence: CDR1 MNHEY, CDR2 SMNVEV (reference sequence). CDR3: CASRQGQNTGELFF. CDR3 in DNA: TGTGCCAGCCGTCAGGGACAGAACACCGGGGAGCTGTTTTTT.

V usage is TRBV30 and J usage is TRBJ2-7, with 11 bases lining up with TRBD2. Germline values: CDR1 GTSNPN, CDR2 SVGIG (reference sequence). V trimming: 4 bases; J trimming: 0 bases; junction bases outside the gene matches: 11. The CDR3 runs 17 residues. The CDR3 DNA follows: TGTGCCTGGAACCCCGCTAGCGGGAGGCGAAACTCCTACGAGCAGTACTTC. It translates to CAWNPASGRRNSYEQYF.

This clonotype was seen a few times. The chain employs TRBV5-4 and TRBJ2-5; no firm D call. The CDR3 runs 13 residues. Germline-derived CDR1 and CDR2 are SGHNT and YYREEE (reference sequence). With 1 base removed from V and 0 bases from J, the gap between germline ends came to 4 bases. CDR3: CASSLYNQETQYF. Here the CDR3 DNA reads TGTGCCAGCAGCTTGTACAACCAAGAGACCCAGTACTTC.

V is TRBV19 and J is TRBJ1-5; tentatively, D is TRBD1 (6 bases). With 10 bases removed from V and 7 bases from J, the gap between germline ends came to 17 bases. CDR3 length equals 13 residues. Germline V lookup: CDR1 LNHDA, CDR2 SQIVND (reference sequence). The CDR3 region has the DNA TGTGCCACCTCGGACAGAGCGGCGCAGCCCCAGCATTTT. It encodes CATSDRAAQPQHF.

The CDR3 sequence: CSARVGGSGQETQYF. CDR3 nucleotides: TGCAGTGCTAGAGTAGGTGGGAGCGGTCAAGAGACCCAGTACTTC. The rearrangement uses TRBV20-1 and TRBJ2-5; D perhaps matches TRBD2 (5 bases). CDR1 DFQATT and CDR2 SNEGSKA come from the germline V gene (reference sequence). V lost 1 base to trimming and J lost 2 bases, with 14 bases between them. The CDR3 covers 15 residues.

This clonotype came up once. This chain uses TRBV5-4 with TRBJ2-6, with D uncertain. V was trimmed by 0 bases and J by 3 bases, leaving 13 bases between them. The germline V gene encodes CDR1 SGHNT and CDR2 YYREEE (reference sequence). There are 17 residues in the CDR3. The CDR3 here is CASSLAGTPGGANVLTF. CDR3 DNA: TGTGCCAGCAGCTTGGCCGGAACCCCCGGTGGGGCCAACGTCCTGACTTTC.

This rearrangement joins TRBV20-1 to TRBJ2-1; perhaps TRBD1 as D (5 bases). Germline values: CDR1 DFQATT, CDR2 SNEGSKA (reference sequence). CDR3 length equals 14 residues. V lost 5 bases and J 8 bases, leaving 19 bases between the germline ends. The CDR3 DNA sequence: TGCAGTGCTGGCCAGGGTCTGATCTTGGATGAGCAGTTCTTC. Protein sequence: CSAGQGLILDEQFF.

This clonotype appeared a few times. This chain connects TRBV6-1 to TRBJ1-5, with D maybe TRBD1 (5 bases). V was trimmed by 5 bases and J by 2 bases, leaving 16 bases between them. Germline CDR1 and CDR2: MNHNS and SASEGT. This CDR3 is 16 amino acids long. The CDR3 DNA reads TGTGCCAGCAGTAAACTGGGACGGGGAGGCAATCAGCCCCAGCATTTT. This gives the protein CASSKLGRGGNQPQHF.

The genes are TRBV2 and TRBJ2-7, with TRBD1 matching 10 bases. Trimming took 7 bases from V and 3 from J; bases not matched to a gene: 9. CDR1 is SNHLY and CDR2 is FYNNEI in the germline V gene. This CDR3 is built from 15 residues. DNA of the CDR3: TGTGCCAGCAACCGGGACAGGGGTATGAACTACGAGCAGTACTTC. This translates into CASNRDRGMNYEQYF.

The CDR3 DNA sequence: TGTGCCAGCTCACCGGGGACAGGGGGCGGATATGGCTACACCTTC. Translated: CASSPGTGGGYGYTF. This sequence joins TRBV18 and TRBJ1-2; 12 bases match TRBD1. The length of the CDR3 is 15 residues. With 3 bases clipped from V and 5 bases from J, the junction kept 4 bases outside the gene matches. Germline assignment: CDR1 KGHSH and CDR2 LQKENI. Variable domain in full (rest from reference TRBV18 and TRBJ1-2): NAGVMQNPRHLVRRRGQEARLRCSPMKGHSHVYWYRQLPEEGLKFMVYLQKENIIDESGMPKERFSAEFPKEGPSILRIQQVVRGDSAAYFCASSPGTGGGYGYTFGSGTRLTVV.

There are a few counts of this clonotype. The chain joins TRBV10-3 to TRBJ1-2; 7 bases are a match to TRBD1. CDR3 length: 13 residues. Germline lookup yields CDR1 ENHRY and CDR2 SYGVKD. Unmatched junction bases numbered 6, after V lost 3 bases and J lost 8 bases. The CDR3 DNA sequence: TGTGCCATCAGTGATGAGGGGGCTCGAGGCTACACCTTC. This translates into CAISDEGARGYTF.

The rearrangement uses TRBV4-1 and TRBJ2-6; D remains unclear. CDR1 is MGHRA, CDR2 YSYEKL, per germline. Trimming removed 0 bases at V and 4 bases at J, with 7 bases between. The CDR3 sequence is 15 residues long. The CDR3 coding sequence is TGCGCCAGCAGCCAAGAGGCGCCCGGGGCCAACGTCCTGACTTTC. This gives the protein CASSQEAPGANVLTF.

The chain links TRBV20-1 to TRBJ2-1; 10 bases line up with TRBD2. Trimming took 3 bases from V and 10 from J; bases not matched to a gene: 9. This CDR3 comprises 14 residues. Germline V gene data show CDR1 as DFQATT and CDR2 as SNEGSKA (reference sequence). CDR3 nucleotides: TGCAGTGCTAGTATGGGGACTAGCGCTAGAGAGCAGTTCTTC. It specifies CSASMGTSAREQFF.

V and J are TRBV27 and TRBJ2-1; TRBD1 or TRBD2 may be the D gene (5 bases each). Germline loops: CDR1 MNHEY, CDR2 SMNVEV (reference sequence). This CDR3 region has 14 residues. Trimming shortened V by 7 bases and J by 5 bases, and 15 bases separated the two germline ends. The CDR3: CASTGLGGHNEQFF. The CDR3 DNA is TGTGCCAGCACAGGACTTGGGGGTCACAATGAGCAGTTCTTC.

The V gene is TRBV21-1, the J gene TRBJ2-5. TRBV21-1 corresponds to a pseudogene. This CDR3 comprises 12 residues. CDR3 sequence: CARGMGNGTQYF. DNA for the CDR3: TGTGCCAGGGGAATGGGGAACGGGACCCAGTACTTC.

This clonotype was counted only a few times. This chain joins TRBV20-1 and TRBJ2-1; 11 bases are a match to TRBD2. Germline V lookup: CDR1 DFQATT, CDR2 SNEGSKA (reference sequence). The CDR3 spans 16 residues. Unmatched junction bases numbered 6, after V lost 4 bases and J lost 1 base. CDR3 DNA: TGCAGTGCTATTACTAGCGGGAGACCTTCCTACAATGAGCAGTTCTTC. This sequence encodes CSAITSGRPSYNEQFF.

A few counts support this clonotype. The rearrangement uses TRBV7-3 and TRBJ1-1; TRBD1 might be the D (5 bases). Per germline, CDR1 SGHTA and CDR2 FQGTGA. The CDR3 is made up of 13 amino acids. V lost 5 bases to trimming and J lost 7 bases, with 14 bases between them. Here the CDR3 reads CASSRSREFEAFF. The CDR3, as DNA: TGTGCCAGCAGCAGATCCAGGGAATTTGAAGCTTTCTTT.

About this clonotype: The junction departs from germline at one end; a sequencing error may be responsible. The chain joins TRBV28 to TRBJ1-2; D gene unclear. Germline CDR1 and CDR2: MDHEN and SYDVKM. The CDR3 sequence is 14 residues long. CDR3 amino acids: CASSLTLINYGYTF. DNA for the CDR3: TGTGCCAGCAGTTTAACGTTGATTAACTATGGCTACACCTTT.

The genes are TRBV7-9 and TRBJ2-5; no definite D call. V lost 5 bases to trimming and J lost 7 bases, with 8 bases between them. Looked up from germline, CDR1 is SEHNR and CDR2 is FQNEAQ (reference sequence). The CDR3 is 11 residues long. In DNA form, the CDR3 reads TGTGCCAGCAGCCCAGTGAGGACCCAGTACTTC. As protein: CASSPVRTQYF.